The clone carrying this T cell receptor beta chain was observed once. This sample is part of a study of blood T cell repertoires in COVID-19. From germline, CDR1 is LNHNV and CDR2 YYDKDF (reference sequence). Trimming pared 5 bases from V and 0 bases from J, leaving 7 bases between. The CDR3 contains 13 residues. Authors' analysis steps: Estimates of nucleated cell counts were drawn from the amplification of reference gene primers. The method was immunoSEQ multiplex PCR; TCRdb's version includes in-frame clones alone and lacks a portion of them. V, J and clone size derive from that table, while D and trimming were established from the DNA sequence. The table records some 210,000 clones, around 82% of them present only once.

Sample: peripheral blood. This rearrangement joins TRBV15 to TRBJ1-1; tentative D call: TRBD1 (5 bases). This sequence originates from a woman in her thirties or forties with acute or convalescent COVID-19. The CDR3 nucleotides read TGTGCCACCAGCGGCAGGGTGAACACTGAAGCTTTCTTT. Translation: CATSGRVNTEAFF.